One T cell receptor beta chain is described in this entry. The antigen is unknown. The sample comes from a study of OX40 agonist ivuxolimab in advanced cancers. The CDR3 covers 15 residues. V gave up 5 bases and J gave up 0 bases; unmatched junction bases: 3. The germline V gene has CDR1 PRHDT and CDR2 FYEKMQ (reference sequence). General study results and limits: The 0.1-3.0 mg/kg partial responders had among the lowest clonal expansion.

The table came from immunoSEQ multiplex PCR; TCRdb's copy has only in-frame clones and leaves some out. In the table there are approximately 44,000 clones, approximately 90% of which are singletons. The sequenced sample was CD4+ or CD8+ T cells sorted from blood, obtained in a trial of the OX40 agonist ivuxolimab. The TCR was taken from an adult with an advanced solid tumor such as melanoma, head and neck, liver or kidney cancer. The chain couples TRBV13 to TRBJ2-2; 7 bases match TRBD2. CDR3: CASSTLAANTGELFF. CDR3 sequence (DNA): TGTGCCAGCAGCACTCTAGCGGCGAACACCGGGGAGCTGTTTTTT.